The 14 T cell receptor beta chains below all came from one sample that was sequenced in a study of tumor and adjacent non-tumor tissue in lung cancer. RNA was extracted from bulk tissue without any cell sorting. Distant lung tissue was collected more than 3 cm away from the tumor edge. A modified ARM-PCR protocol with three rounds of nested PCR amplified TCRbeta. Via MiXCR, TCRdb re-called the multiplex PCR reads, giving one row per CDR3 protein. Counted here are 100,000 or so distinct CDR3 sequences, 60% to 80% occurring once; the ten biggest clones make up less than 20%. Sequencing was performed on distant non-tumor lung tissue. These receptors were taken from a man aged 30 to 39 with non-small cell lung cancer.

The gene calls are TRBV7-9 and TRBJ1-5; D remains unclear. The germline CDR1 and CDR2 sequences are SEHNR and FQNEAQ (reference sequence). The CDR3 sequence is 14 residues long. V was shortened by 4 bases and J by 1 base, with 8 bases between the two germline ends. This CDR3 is CASSSDGSNQPQHF. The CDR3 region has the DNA TGTGCCAGCAGCTCAGACGGAAGCAATCAGCCCCAGCATTTT.

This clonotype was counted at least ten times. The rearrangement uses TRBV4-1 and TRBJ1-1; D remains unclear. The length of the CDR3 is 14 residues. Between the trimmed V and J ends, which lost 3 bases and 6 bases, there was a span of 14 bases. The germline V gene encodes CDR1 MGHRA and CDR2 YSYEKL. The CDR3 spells CASSHPDRGSEAFF. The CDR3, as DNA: TGCGCCAGCAGCCACCCTGATCGGGGTTCTGAAGCTTTCTTT.

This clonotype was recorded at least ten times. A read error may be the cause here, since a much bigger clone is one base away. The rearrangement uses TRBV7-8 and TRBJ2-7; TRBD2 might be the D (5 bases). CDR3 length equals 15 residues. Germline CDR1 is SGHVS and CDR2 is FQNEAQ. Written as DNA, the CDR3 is TGTGTCAGCAGCTTAGAGGGCTACTATTCCTACGAGCAGTACTTC. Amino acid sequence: CVSSLEGYYSYEQYF. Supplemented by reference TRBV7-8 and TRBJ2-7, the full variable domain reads GAGVSQSPRYKVAKRGQDVALRCDPISGHVSLFWYQQALGQGPEFLTYFQNEAQLDKSGLPSDRFFAERPEGSVSTLKIQRTQQEDSAVYLCVSSLEGYYSYEQYFGPGTRLTVT.

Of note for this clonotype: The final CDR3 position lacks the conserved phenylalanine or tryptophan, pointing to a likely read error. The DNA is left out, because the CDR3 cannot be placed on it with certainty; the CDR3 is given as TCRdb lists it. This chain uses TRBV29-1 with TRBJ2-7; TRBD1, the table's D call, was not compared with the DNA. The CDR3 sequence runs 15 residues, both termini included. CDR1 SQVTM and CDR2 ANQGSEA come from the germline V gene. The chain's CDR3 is CSVLVGERGSYEKYY.

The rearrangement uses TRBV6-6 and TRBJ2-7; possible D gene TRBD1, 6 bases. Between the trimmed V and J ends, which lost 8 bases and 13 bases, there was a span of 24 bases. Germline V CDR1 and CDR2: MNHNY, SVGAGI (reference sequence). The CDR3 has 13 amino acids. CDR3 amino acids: CASHRDNAYGQYF. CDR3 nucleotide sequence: TGTGCCAGCCACCGGGACAACGCCTACGGGCAATACTTC.

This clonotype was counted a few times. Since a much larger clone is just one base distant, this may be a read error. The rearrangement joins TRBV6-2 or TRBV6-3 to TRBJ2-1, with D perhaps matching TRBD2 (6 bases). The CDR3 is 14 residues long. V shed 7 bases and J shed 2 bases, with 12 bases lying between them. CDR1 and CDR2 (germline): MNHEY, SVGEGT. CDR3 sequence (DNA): TGTGCCAGCATAACCCCGGGGGCCTACAATGAGCAGTTCTTC. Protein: CASITPGAYNEQFF.

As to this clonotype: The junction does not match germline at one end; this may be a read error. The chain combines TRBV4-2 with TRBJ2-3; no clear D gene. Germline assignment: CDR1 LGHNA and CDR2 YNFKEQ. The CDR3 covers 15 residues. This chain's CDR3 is CGSSPIAGDTDTQYF. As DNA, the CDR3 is TGTGGCAGCAGCCCTATAGCAGGAGACACAGATACGCAGTATTTT.

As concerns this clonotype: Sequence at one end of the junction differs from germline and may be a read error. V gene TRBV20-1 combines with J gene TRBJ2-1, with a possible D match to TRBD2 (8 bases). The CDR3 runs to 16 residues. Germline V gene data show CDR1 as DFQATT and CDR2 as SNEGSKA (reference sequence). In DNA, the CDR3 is TGCAATGCTCACCGATCGGGGGGGAAGGGGGCTGATGAGCAGTTCTTC. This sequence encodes CNAHRSGGKGADEQFF.

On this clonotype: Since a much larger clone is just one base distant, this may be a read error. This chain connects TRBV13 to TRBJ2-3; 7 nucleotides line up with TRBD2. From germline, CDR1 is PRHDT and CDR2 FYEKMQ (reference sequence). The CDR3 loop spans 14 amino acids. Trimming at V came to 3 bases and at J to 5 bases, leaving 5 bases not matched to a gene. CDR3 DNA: TGTGCCAGCAGCTTCCGGGGGGTGGGAGATACGCAGTATTTT. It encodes CASSFRGVGDTQYF. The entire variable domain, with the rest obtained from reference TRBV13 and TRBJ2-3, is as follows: AAGVIQSPRHLIKEKRETATLKCYPIPRHDTVYWYQQGPGQDPQFLISFYEKMQSDKGSIPDRFSAQQFSDYHSELNMSSLELGDSALYFCASSFRGVGDTQYFGPGTRLTVL.

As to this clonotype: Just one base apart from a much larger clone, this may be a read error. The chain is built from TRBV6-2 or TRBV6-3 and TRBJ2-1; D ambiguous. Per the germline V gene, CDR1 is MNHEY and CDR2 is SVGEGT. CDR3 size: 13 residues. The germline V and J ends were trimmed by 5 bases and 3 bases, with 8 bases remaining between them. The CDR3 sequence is CASSVTVYNEQFF. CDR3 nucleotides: TGTGCCAGCAGTGTAACAGTCTACAATGAGCAGTTCTTC.

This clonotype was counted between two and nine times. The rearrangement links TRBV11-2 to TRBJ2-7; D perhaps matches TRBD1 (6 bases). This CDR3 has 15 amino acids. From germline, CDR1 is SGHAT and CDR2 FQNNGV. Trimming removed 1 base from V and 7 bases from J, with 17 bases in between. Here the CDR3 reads CASSLGGITTGEQYF. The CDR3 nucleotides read TGTGCCAGCAGCTTAGGGGGGATAACTACAGGGGAGCAGTACTTC.

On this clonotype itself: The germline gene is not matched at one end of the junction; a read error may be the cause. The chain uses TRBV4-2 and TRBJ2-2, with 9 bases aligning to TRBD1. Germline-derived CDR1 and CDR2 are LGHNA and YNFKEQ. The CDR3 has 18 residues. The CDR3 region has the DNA TGTGCCGGCAGCCATCCTAAAGTGGGACAGGGTGGGCCCGGGGAGCTGTTTTTT. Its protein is CAGSHPKVGQGGPGELFF.

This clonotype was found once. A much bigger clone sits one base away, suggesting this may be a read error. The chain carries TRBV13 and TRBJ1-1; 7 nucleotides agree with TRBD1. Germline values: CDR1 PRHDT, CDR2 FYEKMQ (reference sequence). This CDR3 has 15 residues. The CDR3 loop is CASSRGDRPNTEGFF. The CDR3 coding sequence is TGTGCCAGCAGCAGAGGGGACAGACCGAACACTGAAGGTTTCTTT.

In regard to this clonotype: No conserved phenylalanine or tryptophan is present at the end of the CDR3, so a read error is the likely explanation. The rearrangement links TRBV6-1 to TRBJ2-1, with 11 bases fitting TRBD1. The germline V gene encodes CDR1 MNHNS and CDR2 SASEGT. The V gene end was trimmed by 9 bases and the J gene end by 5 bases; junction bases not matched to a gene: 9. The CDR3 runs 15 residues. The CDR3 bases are TGTGCCAGGAGGACCGGGACAGGGGGGGACAATGAGCAGTTCTTA. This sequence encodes CARRTGTGGDNEQFL.